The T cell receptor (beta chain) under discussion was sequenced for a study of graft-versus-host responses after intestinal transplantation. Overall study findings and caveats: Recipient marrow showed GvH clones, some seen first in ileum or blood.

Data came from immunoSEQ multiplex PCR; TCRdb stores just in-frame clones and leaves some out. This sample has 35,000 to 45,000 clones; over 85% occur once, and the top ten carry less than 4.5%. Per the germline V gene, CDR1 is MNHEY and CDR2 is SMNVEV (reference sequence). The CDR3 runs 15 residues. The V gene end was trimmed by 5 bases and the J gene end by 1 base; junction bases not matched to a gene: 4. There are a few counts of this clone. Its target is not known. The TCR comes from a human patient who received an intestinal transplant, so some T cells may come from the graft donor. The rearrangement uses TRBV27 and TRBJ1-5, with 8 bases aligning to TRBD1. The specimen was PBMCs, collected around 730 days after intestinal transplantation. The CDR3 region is CASSTDRESNQPQHF. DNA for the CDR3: TGTGCCAGCAGTACGGACAGGGAGAGCAATCAGCCCCAGCATTTT.